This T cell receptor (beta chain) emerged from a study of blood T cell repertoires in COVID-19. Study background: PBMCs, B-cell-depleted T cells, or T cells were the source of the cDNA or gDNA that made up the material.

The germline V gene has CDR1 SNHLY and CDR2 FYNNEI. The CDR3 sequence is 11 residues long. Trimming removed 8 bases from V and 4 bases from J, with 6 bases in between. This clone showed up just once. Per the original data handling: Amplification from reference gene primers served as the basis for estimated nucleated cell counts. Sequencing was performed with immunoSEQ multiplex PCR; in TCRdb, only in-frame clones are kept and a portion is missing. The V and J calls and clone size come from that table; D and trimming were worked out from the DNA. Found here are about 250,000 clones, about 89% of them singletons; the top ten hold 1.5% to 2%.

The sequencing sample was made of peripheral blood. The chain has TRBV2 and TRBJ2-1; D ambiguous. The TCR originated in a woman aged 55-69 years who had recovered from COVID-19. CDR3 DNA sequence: TGTGCCAGCCTATATTACAATGAGCAGTTCTTC. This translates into CASLYYNEQFF. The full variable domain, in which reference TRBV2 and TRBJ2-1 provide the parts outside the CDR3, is EPEVTQTPSHQVTQMGQEVILRCVPISNHLYFYWYRQILGQKVEFLVSFYNNEISEKSEIFDDQFSVERPDGSNFTLKIRSTKLEDSAMYFCASLYYNEQFFGPGTRLTVL.